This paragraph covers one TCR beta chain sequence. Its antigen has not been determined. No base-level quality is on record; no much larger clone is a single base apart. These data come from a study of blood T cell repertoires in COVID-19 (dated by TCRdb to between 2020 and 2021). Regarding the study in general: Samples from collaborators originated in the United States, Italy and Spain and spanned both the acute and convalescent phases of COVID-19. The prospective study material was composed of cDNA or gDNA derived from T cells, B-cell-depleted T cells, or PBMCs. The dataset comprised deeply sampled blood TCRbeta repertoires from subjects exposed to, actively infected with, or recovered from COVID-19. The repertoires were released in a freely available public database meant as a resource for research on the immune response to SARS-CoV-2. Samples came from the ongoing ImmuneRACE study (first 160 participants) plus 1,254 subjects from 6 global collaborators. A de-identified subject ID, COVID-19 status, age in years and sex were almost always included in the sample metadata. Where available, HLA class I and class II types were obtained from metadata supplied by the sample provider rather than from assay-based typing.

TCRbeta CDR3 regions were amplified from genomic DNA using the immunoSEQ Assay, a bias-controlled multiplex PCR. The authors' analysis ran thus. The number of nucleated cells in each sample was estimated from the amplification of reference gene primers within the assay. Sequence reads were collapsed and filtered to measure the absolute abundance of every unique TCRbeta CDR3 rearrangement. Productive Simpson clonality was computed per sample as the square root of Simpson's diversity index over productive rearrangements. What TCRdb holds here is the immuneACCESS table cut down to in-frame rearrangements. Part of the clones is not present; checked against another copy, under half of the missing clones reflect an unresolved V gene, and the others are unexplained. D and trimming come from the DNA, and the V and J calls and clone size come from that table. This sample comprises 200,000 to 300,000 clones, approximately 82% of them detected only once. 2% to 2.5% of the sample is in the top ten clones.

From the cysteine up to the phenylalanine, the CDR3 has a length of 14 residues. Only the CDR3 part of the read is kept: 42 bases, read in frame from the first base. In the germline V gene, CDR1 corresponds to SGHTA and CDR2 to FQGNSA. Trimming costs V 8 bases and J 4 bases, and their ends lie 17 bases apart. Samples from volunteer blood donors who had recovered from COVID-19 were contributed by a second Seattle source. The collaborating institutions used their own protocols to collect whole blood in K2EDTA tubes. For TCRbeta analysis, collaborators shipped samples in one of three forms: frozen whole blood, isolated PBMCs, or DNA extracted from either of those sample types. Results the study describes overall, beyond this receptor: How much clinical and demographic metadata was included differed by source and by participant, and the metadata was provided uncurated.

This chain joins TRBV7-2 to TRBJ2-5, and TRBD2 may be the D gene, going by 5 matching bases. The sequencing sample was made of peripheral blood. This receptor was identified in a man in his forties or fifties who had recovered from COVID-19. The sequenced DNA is TGTGCCAGCGCCCTAGCTAGGGCTTTAGAGACCCAGTACTTC. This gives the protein CASALARALETQYF.